The 10 T cell receptor beta chains in this list originate from one sample, sequenced in a study of Graves' ophthalmopathy and Graves' hyperthyroidism. RNA transcripts served as template for amplifying TCR beta CDR3 sequences. HTBI primers served in a first-round RT-PCR, which a second-round multiplex PCR followed. TCRdb reprocessed the multiplex PCR reads via MiXCR and lists one record per CDR3 protein. The top ten hold 8% to 10% of the sample, which has around 470,000 distinct CDR3 sequences, 13% to 15% seen once. The specimen was blood. The source is a woman aged 25 to 39 with Graves' ophthalmopathy.

This clonotype was seen repeatedly, ten times or more. The chain carries TRBV27 and TRBJ2-2; weak D call: TRBD1 (6 bases). The CDR3 contains 15 residues. Germline V gene data show CDR1 as MNHEY and CDR2 as SMNVEV (reference sequence). Trimming left V 7 bases short and J 3 bases short, with 15 bases between. CDR3 DNA sequence: TGTGCCAGCAAAGCGAGTCAGGGGTACACCGGGGAGCTGTTTTTT. It specifies CASKASQGYTGELFF.

This clonotype was seen repeatedly, ten times or more. This sequence joins TRBV13 and TRBJ1-2, with 8 bases matching TRBD1. The CDR3 has 14 amino acids. J lost 8 bases, V lost 5 bases, and 10 bases had no gene match. The germline CDR1 and CDR2 sequences are PRHDT and FYEKMQ (reference sequence). CDR3 in DNA: TGTGCCAGCAGCCCGAAGGGACAGGAAGACGGCTACACCTTC. It yields the protein CASSPKGQEDGYTF.

This clonotype was found many times. The chain is built from TRBV28 and TRBJ1-3; D is uncertain. V gave up 2 bases and J gave up 1 base, with 6 bases separating them. The CDR3 is 14 amino acids. Germline CDR1 reads MDHEN; CDR2 reads SYDVKM. CDR3 nucleotides: TGTGCCAGCAGTTTAGGATGGTCTGGAAACACCATATATTTT. Its translation: CASSLGWSGNTIYF.

This clonotype was seen a handful of times. The junction departs from the called germline gene at one end, perhaps through a read error. V and J are TRBV4-3 and TRBJ2-7; 9 bases map to TRBD2. The CDR3 has 13 residues. Germline V gene data show CDR1 as LGHNA and CDR2 as YSLEER. CDR3 sequence: CASSQDTGTSYNF. The CDR3 DNA reads TGCGCCAGCAGCCAAGATACTGGGACTAGCTACAACTTC.

V gene TRBV9 combines with J gene TRBJ2-7, with TRBD1 identical over 7 bases. With V trimmed by 4 bases and J by 6 bases, 10 bases remained unmatched. This CDR3 spans 14 amino acids. CDR1 is SGDLS, CDR2 YYNGEE, per germline. This chain's CDR3 is CASSPGDSRPEQYF. CDR3 coding DNA: TGTGCCAGCAGCCCCGGGGACAGCCGCCCCGAGCAGTACTTC.

Worth noting for this clonotype: A much larger clone lies a single base off, so this may be a read error. The V gene is TRBV29-1, the J gene TRBJ1-1; D unresolved. There are 13 residues in the CDR3. Germline assignment: CDR1 SQVTM and CDR2 ANQGSEA. CDR3 DNA: TGCAGCGTATCAGGAACCATGAACACCGAAGCTTGCTTT. Amino acid sequence: CSVSGTMNTEACF.

Ten or more counts support this clonotype. CDR3 nucleotide sequence: TGTGCTGCGACCGAAGGGGGGACTCCCTGGGAGACCCAGTACTTC. The encoded protein is CAATEGGTPWETQYF. The chain recombines TRBV7-9 with TRBJ2-5; the D gene could be TRBD1 or TRBD2 (6 bases each). Germline V lookup: CDR1 SEHNR, CDR2 FQNEAQ (reference sequence). The CDR3 has 15 amino acids. The full variable domain, with the rest looked up from reference TRBV7-9 and TRBJ2-5, is DTGVSQNPRHKITKRGQNVTFRCDPISEHNRLYWYRQTLGQGPEFLTYFQNEAQLEKSRLLSDRFSAERPKGSFSTLEIQRTEQGDSAMYLCAATEGGTPWETQYFGPGTRLLVL.

This clonotype has at least ten counts. The chain couples TRBV3-1 to TRBJ2-7, with a tentative D call TRBD2 (6 bases). Per the germline V gene, CDR1 is LGHDT and CDR2 is YNNKEL (reference sequence). The CDR3 length is 16 residues. Trimming took off 0 bases at V and 3 bases at J, with 15 bases between the two ends. CDR3: CASSQDSGVVVYEQYF. CDR3 nucleotide sequence: TGTGCCAGCAGCCAAGATTCGGGAGTGGTAGTCTACGAGCAGTACTTC.

This clonotype has ten or more counts. This chain uses TRBV12-3 or TRBV12-4 with TRBJ1-2; D remains ambiguous. V lost 6 bases, J lost 8 bases, and 16 bases lay in between. CDR3 size: 13 residues. CDR3 amino acids: CASSPGRLVGYTF. The CDR3 bases are TGTGCCAGCAGCCCAGGACGCCTTGTGGGCTACACCTTC.

This clonotype occurred many times. The genes are TRBV4-1 and TRBJ1-2; perhaps TRBD1 as D (5 bases). V was pared by 0 bases and J by 4 bases, with 12 bases between. The CDR3 runs to 15 residues. Germline CDR1 MGHRA, CDR2 YSYEKL. The CDR3 sequence: CASSQDGREVYGYTF. Here the CDR3 DNA reads TGCGCCAGCAGCCAAGATGGCAGGGAGGTCTATGGCTACACCTTC.